Listed here are 20 T cell receptor beta chains from one sample, sequenced in a study of cytomegalovirus exposure and HLA in healthy donors. PCR used 60 Vbeta primers and 13 Jbeta primers. Assay: immunoSEQ multiplex PCR; the TCRdb copy retains only in-frame clones and omits some. Among 130,000 or so clones listed, approximately 75% were seen once. Source material: PBMCs. The receptors stem from a man aged 35-49 years in good health and CMV-seronegative.

The rearrangement joins TRBV6-1 to TRBJ1-5, with D possibly TRBD1 on 6 matching bases. The V end lost 6 bases, the J end lost 2 bases, and 8 bases lay between the germline ends. This CDR3 is built from 13 residues. In germline, CDR1 is MNHNS, CDR2 SASEGT. The DNA of the CDR3 is TGTGCCAGCAGATGGACAGGCAATCAGCCCCAGCATTTT. This gives the protein CASRWTGNQPQHF.

The V gene is TRBV23-1, the J gene TRBJ1-5, with D unresolved. Being an ORF, TRBV23-1 has a function that is uncertain. The CDR3 covers 11 residues. Between the trimmed V and J ends, which lost 4 bases and 7 bases, there was a span of 5 bases. The CDR3 sequence: CASSRGQPQHF. The CDR3 region has the DNA TGCGCCAGCAGTCGAGGGCAGCCCCAGCATTTT.

In nucleotides, the CDR3 is TGCGCCAGCAGCCCCACCAGGGGTGAGCAGTTCTTC. It is translated as CASSPTRGEQFF. The rearrangement uses TRBV10-2 and TRBJ2-1, with TRBD1 as a possible D gene (6 bases). The CDR3 consists of 12 residues. Per germline, CDR1 WSHSY and CDR2 SAAADI. V was pared by 6 bases and J by 9 bases, with 12 bases between.

The CDR3 loop is CASSSRGQGYTDTQYF. The DNA for the CDR3 is TGTGCCAGCAGCAGTAGAGGACAGGGGTATACAGATACGCAGTATTTT. V is TRBV21-1 and J is TRBJ2-3; TRBD1 is the table's D call and was not checked against the DNA. TRBV21-1 is a pseudogene locus. The CDR3 covers 16 residues.

The J gene is TRBJ1-2, the V gene TRBV19; no clear D gene. The V gene's germline CDR1 is LNHDA and CDR2 SQIVND (reference sequence). This CDR3 region has 19 residues. V shed 2 bases and J shed 0 bases, with 22 bases lying between them. The CDR3 here is CASSIWAASVDRPNYGYTF. The CDR3 coding sequence is TGTGCCAGTAGTATATGGGCAGCTTCAGTCGACCGCCCTAACTATGGCTACACCTTC. The complete variable domain, with remaining parts taken from reference TRBV19 and TRBJ1-2, reads DGGITQSPKYLFRKEGQNVTLSCEQNLNHDAMYWYRQDPGQGLRLIYYSQIVNDFQKGDIAEGYSVSREKKESFPLTVTSAQKNPTAFYLCASSIWAASVDRPNYGYTFGSGTRLTVV.

This chain uses TRBV10-2 with TRBJ2-1; TRBD2 aligns across 11 bases. V shed 3 bases, J shed 8 bases, and the junction held 9 bases outside the gene matches. The germline CDR1 and CDR2 sequences are WSHSY and SAAADI. CDR3 length equals 16 residues. CDR3 in DNA: TGCGCCAGCAGTGACCCCAACACTAGCGGGAGCTATGAGCAGTTCTTC. As protein: CASSDPNTSGSYEQFF.

The chain links TRBV19 to TRBJ1-6, with D perhaps matching TRBD1 (5 bases). V shed 7 bases and J shed 10 bases, with 17 bases lying between them. The germline V gene has CDR1 LNHDA and CDR2 SQIVND (reference sequence). The CDR3 covers 14 residues. The CDR3 DNA reads as TGTGCCAGTACCCAAGGGCGGGGGTACTCACCCCTCCACTTT. Translation: CASTQGRGYSPLHF.

This chain uses TRBV15 with TRBJ2-5, with 9 bases matching TRBD1. Losses at the gene ends were 9 bases for V and 5 bases for J; bases not matched to a gene: 10. The CDR3 consists of 14 residues. Per the germline V gene, CDR1 is LNHNV and CDR2 is YYDKDF (reference sequence). This CDR3 reads CATAPGQGTETQYF. The CDR3 nucleotides read TGTGCCACGGCTCCGGGACAGGGAACGGAGACCCAGTACTTC.

The rearrangement uses TRBV30 and TRBJ2-5; 10 bases agree with TRBD1. The V and J ends lost 2 bases and 0 bases, in that order; junction bases with no gene match: 6. Germline V gives CDR1 GTSNPN, CDR2 SVGIG (reference sequence). This CDR3 has 16 amino acids. This CDR3 reads CAWSLADRGYQETQYF. For the CDR3, the DNA is TGTGCCTGGAGTCTCGCGGACAGGGGGTACCAAGAGACCCAGTACTTC.

This clone has only one observation. The V call is TRBV11-3, the J call TRBJ2-3; no clear D gene. V was clipped by 0 bases and J by 6 bases, with 7 bases between them. This CDR3 has 13 residues. Germline values: CDR1 SGHNT, CDR2 YENEEA. Here the CDR3 DNA reads TGTGCCAGCAGCTTAGAGAGTCCGGATACGCAGTATTTT. Translation gives CASSLESPDTQYF.

This clone was counted a few times. The chain is built from TRBV4-1 and TRBJ2-1, with 12 bases lining up with TRBD2. The junction had 1 base not matched to a gene; V was cut back by 0 bases and J by 4 bases. Germline CDR1 is MGHRA and CDR2 is YSYEKL. This CDR3 has 16 residues. The CDR3 here is CASSQDLAGGYNEQFF. CDR3 nucleotides: TGCGCCAGCAGCCAAGATCTAGCGGGGGGGTACAATGAGCAGTTCTTC.

The chain couples TRBV5-1 to TRBJ1-1, with TRBD1 matching over 10 bases. V was pared by 3 bases and J by 0 bases, with 5 bases of the junction left unmatched. The CDR3 covers 16 residues. Germline V gives CDR1 SGHRS, CDR2 YFSETQ. CDR3 in DNA: TGCGCCAGCAGCTCAGGGACAGGGGAGATGAACACTGAAGCTTTCTTT. It codes for CASSSGTGEMNTEAFF.

The chain links TRBV6-6 to TRBJ1-1; TRBD1 matches at 7 bases. Germline V gene data show CDR1 as MNHNY and CDR2 as SVGAGI (reference sequence). V lost 2 bases and J lost 1; bases outside the gene matches: 4. The CDR3 has 15 residues. The CDR3 region is CASSYSGQANTEAFF. DNA of the CDR3: TGTGCCAGCAGTTACAGTGGACAGGCGAACACTGAAGCTTTCTTT.

The gene calls are TRBV28 and TRBJ1-5; D possibly corresponds to TRBD1 (5 bases). V lost 4 bases, J lost 7 bases, and 14 bases lay in between. In germline, CDR1 is MDHEN, CDR2 SYDVKM. The CDR3 totals 14 residues. The CDR3 spells CASSSRGIDQPQHF. The CDR3 DNA reads as TGTGCCAGCAGTTCCCGGGGGATTGACCAGCCCCAGCATTTT. Variable domain in full (rest from reference TRBV28 and TRBJ1-5): DVKVTQSSRYLVKRTGEKVFLECVQDMDHENMFWYRQDPGLGLRLIYFSYDVKMKEKGDIPEGYSVSREKKERFSLILESASTNQTSMYLCASSSRGIDQPQHFGDGTRLSIL.

V usage is TRBV9 and J usage is TRBJ2-1; 11 positions match TRBD2. With V trimmed by 3 bases and J by 4 bases, 6 bases remained unmatched. The CDR3 length is 16 residues. Germline values: CDR1 SGDLS, CDR2 YYNGEE. For the CDR3, the DNA is TGTGCCAGCAGCGCGACTAGCGGGACTCAATACAATGAGCAGTTCTTC. Protein sequence: CASSATSGTQYNEQFF.

The chain has TRBV4-1 and TRBJ2-1; weak D call: TRBD1 (6 bases). The CDR3 loop spans 17 amino acids. The V end was cut by 4 bases, the J end by 0 bases, with 16 bases between. The germline CDR1 and CDR2 sequences are MGHRA and YSYEKL. CDR3 in DNA: TGCGCCAGCAGCCGCGAATCAGGGGTGAACTCCTACAATGAGCAGTTCTTC. It codes for CASSRESGVNSYNEQFF.

The V and J genes are TRBV30 and TRBJ1-5, with D maybe TRBD1 (6 bases). From germline, CDR1 is GTSNPN and CDR2 SVGIG (reference sequence). Trimming cost V 3 bases and J 6 bases, with 21 bases left between them. This CDR3 is 16 amino acids long. CDR3 sequence: CAWSANLTGRSQPQHF. CDR3 nucleotides: TGTGCCTGGAGCGCAAACCTCACAGGGAGAAGTCAGCCCCAGCATTTT.

V usage is TRBV6-6 and J usage is TRBJ1-2; 7 nucleotides match TRBD1. V lost 7 bases to trimming and J lost 4 bases; unmatched junction nucleotides: 15. The CDR3 is 16 residues long. Per the germline V gene, CDR1 is MNHNY and CDR2 is SVGAGI (reference sequence). The CDR3 sequence: CASKPNSGTEGYGYTF. The CDR3 bases are TGTGCCAGCAAACCCAACTCAGGGACAGAGGGCTATGGCTACACCTTC.

This clone was recorded a few times. The genes are TRBV5-4 and TRBJ1-4, with TRBD1 as a possible D gene (5 bases). The length of the CDR3 is 14 residues. Germline loops: CDR1 SGHNT, CDR2 YYREEE (reference sequence). The ends were cut back, 2 bases at V and 7 bases at J, with 12 bases in the middle. The CDR3 is CASSLSGGAEKLFF. The CDR3 DNA reads TGTGCCAGCAGCTTATCGGGGGGAGCTGAAAAACTGTTTTTT.

The J gene is TRBJ1-5, the V gene TRBV10-2, with 8 positions matching TRBD1. Germline-derived CDR1 and CDR2 are WSHSY and SAAADI. This CDR3 spans 13 amino acids. Trimming cost V 7 bases and J 7 bases; bases outside gene matches: 6. Here the CDR3 DNA reads TGCGCCAGCAACGCCGACAGGGGCCAGCCCCAGCATTTT. Translating it yields CASNADRGQPQHF.